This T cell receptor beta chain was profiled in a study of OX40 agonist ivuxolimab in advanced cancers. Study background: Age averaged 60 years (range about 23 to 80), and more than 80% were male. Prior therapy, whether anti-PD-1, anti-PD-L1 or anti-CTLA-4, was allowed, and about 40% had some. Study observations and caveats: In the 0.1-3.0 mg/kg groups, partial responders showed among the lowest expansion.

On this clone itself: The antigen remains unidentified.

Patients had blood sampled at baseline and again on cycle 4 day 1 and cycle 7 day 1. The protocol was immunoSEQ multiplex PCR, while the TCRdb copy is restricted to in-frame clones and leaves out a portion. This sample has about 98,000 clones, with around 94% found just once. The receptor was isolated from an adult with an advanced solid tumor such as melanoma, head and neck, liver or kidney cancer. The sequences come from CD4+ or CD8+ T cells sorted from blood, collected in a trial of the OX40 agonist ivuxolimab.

Here the CDR3 reads CASSEAALSSGANVLTF. The CDR3 coding sequence is TGCGCCAGCAGCGAGGCGGCCCTGAGCTCTGGGGCCAACGTCCTGACTTTC. J is TRBJ2-6 and V is TRBV5-1; D is ambiguous. Germline V gene sequence: CDR1 SGHRS, CDR2 YFSETQ. CDR3 length equals 17 residues. V was cut by 4 bases and J by 0 bases, with 14 bases left in between.